This is a list of T cell receptor beta chains from one sample in a study of graft-versus-host responses after intestinal transplantation. The antigens these receptors bind are not known. TCRdb's copy holds only in-frame clones and misses some; the assay was immunoSEQ multiplex PCR. The sample yields fewer than 85,000 clones, over 75% seen once. Sequencing used unstimulated CD4+ T cells sorted from spleen or lymph node cells, obtained before transplant. These receptors all come from a human donor who was the organ donor for an intestinal transplant. Each CDR3 is given with its conserved first and last residue. Each record gives: clone size, D gene, V gene, J gene, CDR3 DNA, CDR3 protein. The D gene is left open where the match is weak. Rows give clone size only sometimes, using once, few, many, or a class for an expanded clone.

clone size: NA; D gene: TRBD2; V gene: TRBV6-5; J gene: TRBJ2-1; CDR3 DNA: TGTGCCAGCAGGCTAGCGGGGGGCGTCTACAATGAGCAGTTCTTC; CDR3 protein: CASRLAGGVYNEQFF
clone size: NA; D gene: NA; V gene: TRBV6-5; J gene: TRBJ1-5; CDR3 DNA: TGTGCCAGCAGTTACTCGAGCAGGGAAGGCCAGCCCCAGCATTTT; CDR3 protein: CASSYSSREGQPQHF
clone size: NA; D gene: NA; V gene: TRBV25-1; J gene: TRBJ1-4; CDR3 DNA: TGTGCCAGCAGCCCCATCAGCGGGGAGAGGGAAAAACTGTTTTTT; CDR3 protein: CASSPISGEREKLFF
clone size: NA; D gene: TRBD2; V gene: TRBV9; J gene: TRBJ2-3; CDR3 DNA: TGTGCCAGCAGCGTCGAGGGACTAGTGGGGACCGATACGCAGTATTTT; CDR3 protein: CASSVEGLVGTDTQYF
clone size: NA; D gene: TRBD1; V gene: TRBV28; J gene: TRBJ1-5; CDR3 DNA: TGTGCCAGCGAGGGGGGACAGGGGAGGAATCAGCCCCAGCATTTT; CDR3 protein: CASEGGQGRNQPQHF
clone size: NA; D gene: TRBD1; V gene: TRBV28; J gene: TRBJ1-5; CDR3 DNA: TGTGCCAGCAGTTTATGGGACAGGCCTAATCAGCCCCAGCATTTT; CDR3 protein: CASSLWDRPNQPQHF
clone size: NA; D gene: TRBD1; V gene: TRBV28; J gene: TRBJ1-4; CDR3 DNA: TGTGGGACAGGCGGGAATGAAAAACTGTTTTTT; CDR3 protein: CGTGGNEKLFF
clone size: NA; D gene: TRBD1; V gene: TRBV29-1; J gene: TRBJ2-1; CDR3 DNA: TGCAGCCGACAGGGGGCCTACAATGAGCAGTTCTTC; CDR3 protein: CSRQGAYNEQFF
clone size: NA; D gene: TRBD2; V gene: TRBV5-4; J gene: TRBJ2-1; CDR3 DNA: TGTGCCAGCAGAATCGCGGGGGGGCACCAGTTCTTC; CDR3 protein: CASRIAGGHQFF
clone size: NA; D gene: TRBD2; V gene: TRBV25-1; J gene: TRBJ2-1; CDR3 DNA: TGTGCCAGCAGACGGACTAGCGGGGGGGGAAACAATGAGCAGTTCTTC; CDR3 protein: CASRRTSGGGNNEQFF
clone size: once; D gene: NA; V gene: TRBV5-6; J gene: TRBJ1-6; CDR3 DNA: TGTGCCAGCAGCTCGGCCATTAGGGCGGCAGGGCGTTCACCCCTCCACTTT; CDR3 protein: CASSSAIRAAGRSPLHF
clone size: NA; D gene: NA; V gene: TRBV6-1; J gene: TRBJ1-6; CDR3 DNA: TGTGCCAGCTGCGACTTTCTTCCTAATTCACCCCTCCACTTT; CDR3 protein: CASCDFLPNSPLHF
clone size: NA; D gene: NA; V gene: TRBV19; J gene: TRBJ2-1; CDR3 DNA: TGTGCCAGTAGTACTCTGCCAGGGAGGCACAATGAGCAGTTCTTC; CDR3 protein: CASSTLPGRHNEQFF
clone size: NA; D gene: NA; V gene: TRBV7-3; J gene: TRBJ2-2; CDR3 DNA: TGTGCCAGCAGCGAAACAGGGTTCGGCGGGGAGCTGTTTTTT; CDR3 protein: CASSETGFGGELFF
clone size: NA; D gene: TRBD2; V gene: TRBV7-2; J gene: TRBJ2-5; CDR3 DNA: TGTGCCAGCAGCTTACGCCTAGCGGGGGATCAAGAGACCCAGTACTTC; CDR3 protein: CASSLRLAGDQETQYF
clone size: NA; D gene: NA; V gene: TRBV28; J gene: TRBJ1-6; CDR3 DNA: TGTGCCAGCAGTCCCCTTCCCGCGTCGCGGTCACCCCTCCACTTT; CDR3 protein: CASSPLPASRSPLHF
clone size: NA; D gene: TRBD2; V gene: TRBV18; J gene: TRBJ2-1; CDR3 DNA: TGTGCCAGCTCACCACCGGCTGGAAGCGGGGCCCAGCAGTTCTTC; CDR3 protein: CASSPPAGSGAQQFF
clone size: once; D gene: NA; V gene: TRBV5-6; J gene: TRBJ1-2; CDR3 DNA: TGTGCCAGCAGCTTGGTGGAGGGGAATAACTATGGCTACACCTTC; CDR3 protein: CASSLVEGNNYGYTF
clone size: NA; D gene: NA; V gene: TRBV6-6; J gene: TRBJ1-1; CDR3 DNA: TGTGCCAGCAGTTACCGCCTCGGGGGGTCGAACACTGAAGCTTTCTTT; CDR3 protein: CASSYRLGGSNTEAFF
clone size: NA; D gene: NA; V gene: TRBV7-2; J gene: TRBJ2-1; CDR3 DNA: TGTGCCAGCAGCTTAAGGTGGGGGCTAGCGGATTCCTACAATGAGCAGTTCTTC; CDR3 protein: CASSLRWGLADSYNEQFF
clone size: few; D gene: TRBD2; V gene: TRBV6-5; J gene: TRBJ2-5; CDR3 DNA: TGTGCCAGCAGTTACGGTTCTGGGGGGGGCCAAGAGACCCAGTACTTC; CDR3 protein: CASSYGSGGGQETQYF
clone size: NA; D gene: NA; V gene: TRBV6-1; J gene: TRBJ1-2; CDR3 DNA: TGTGCCGGACTCCGGGACTACTATGGCTACACCTTC; CDR3 protein: CAGLRDYYGYTF
clone size: NA; D gene: NA; V gene: TRBV7-9; J gene: TRBJ1-1; CDR3 DNA: TGTGCCACAAACAGGGAGAACACTGAAGCTTTCTTT; CDR3 protein: CATNRENTEAFF
clone size: NA; D gene: TRBD2; V gene: TRBV7-3; J gene: TRBJ2-2; CDR3 DNA: TGTGCCAGCAGCTTATTTGCGGGAGCCGACACCGGGGAGCTGTTTTTT; CDR3 protein: CASSLFAGADTGELFF
clone size: NA; D gene: NA; V gene: TRBV5-1; J gene: TRBJ1-1; CDR3 DNA: TGCGCCAGCAGCTTGGCGGCAGGGCCAAACACTGAAGCTTTCTTT; CDR3 protein: CASSLAAGPNTEAFF
clone size: few; D gene: NA; V gene: TRBV7-8; J gene: TRBJ2-5; CDR3 DNA: TGTGCCAGCAGCTCTGAAGAGACCCAGTACTTC; CDR3 protein: CASSSEETQYF
clone size: few; D gene: TRBD2; V gene: TRBV11-2; J gene: TRBJ2-2; CDR3 DNA: TGTGCCAGCAGCTTAGTACTAGCGACCACCGGGGAGCTGTTTTTT; CDR3 protein: CASSLVLATTGELFF
clone size: few; D gene: TRBD2; V gene: TRBV7-2; J gene: TRBJ2-1; CDR3 DNA: TGTGCCAGCAGCTCTCGACTAGCGGGGAGCTATGAGCAGTTCTTC; CDR3 protein: CASSSRLAGSYEQFF
clone size: few; D gene: NA; V gene: TRBV19; J gene: TRBJ1-2; CDR3 DNA: TGTGCCAGTAGCAGACAAACCTATGGCTACACCTTC; CDR3 protein: CASSRQTYGYTF
clone size: NA; D gene: NA; V gene: TRBV18; J gene: TRBJ2-6; CDR3 DNA: TGTGCCAGCTCACCAATACGACAGTCTGGGGCCAACGTCCTGACTTTC; CDR3 protein: CASSPIRQSGANVLTF
clone size: NA; D gene: NA; V gene: TRBV27; J gene: TRBJ2-5; CDR3 DNA: TGTGCCAGCAGTTTCCAGGGGTACCAAGAGACCCAGTACTTC; CDR3 protein: CASSFQGYQETQYF
clone size: NA; D gene: TRBD1; V gene: TRBV27; J gene: TRBJ1-2; CDR3 DNA: TGTGCCAGCAGGAGGGGACAGGGGGCAGGCTACACCTTC; CDR3 protein: CASRRGQGAGYTF
clone size: NA; D gene: TRBD1; V gene: TRBV20-1; J gene: TRBJ1-2; CDR3 DNA: TGCAGTGCCACAGGGGGCAGAAGCTACACCTTC; CDR3 protein: CSATGGRSYTF
clone size: NA; D gene: NA; V gene: TRBV7-8; J gene: TRBJ1-6; CDR3 DNA: TGTGCCAGCAGCAAGTTCGACGGGTCCTATAATTCACCCCTCCACTTT; CDR3 protein: CASSKFDGSYNSPLHF
clone size: NA; D gene: TRBD1; V gene: TRBV7-2; J gene: TRBJ1-1; CDR3 DNA: TGTGCCAGCAGCTCCGGGACAGGGACTGAAGCTTTCTTT; CDR3 protein: CASSSGTGTEAFF
clone size: NA; D gene: TRBD2; V gene: TRBV4-2; J gene: TRBJ2-2; CDR3 DNA: TGTGCCAGCAGCCAAGAACCGGGACTACGAAACACCGGGGAGCTGTTTTTT; CDR3 protein: CASSQEPGLRNTGELFF
clone size: NA; D gene: NA; V gene: TRBV5-4; J gene: TRBJ2-3; CDR3 DNA: TGTGCCAGCAATACAGGAGTCGCCACAGATACGCAGTATTTT; CDR3 protein: CASNTGVATDTQYF
clone size: NA; D gene: TRBD1; V gene: TRBV5-1; J gene: TRBJ1-2; CDR3 DNA: TGCGCCAGCAGCTCGCCGGGACAGTATGGCTACACCTTC; CDR3 protein: CASSSPGQYGYTF
clone size: NA; D gene: TRBD2; V gene: TRBV5-4; J gene: TRBJ2-5; CDR3 DNA: TGTGCCAGCAGCTTGGAGGGACTAGCCGGGGAGACCCAGTACTTC; CDR3 protein: CASSLEGLAGETQYF
clone size: NA; D gene: TRBD2; V gene: TRBV18; J gene: TRBJ2-1; CDR3 DNA: TGTGCCAGCTCACCTGCGACTAGCGGGGGGGCCGGGCAGTTCTTC; CDR3 protein: CASSPATSGGAGQFF
clone size: NA; D gene: NA; V gene: TRBV6-5; J gene: TRBJ1-2; CDR3 DNA: TGTGCCAGCAGAAACCCGGGAATTAACTATGGCTACACCTTC; CDR3 protein: CASRNPGINYGYTF